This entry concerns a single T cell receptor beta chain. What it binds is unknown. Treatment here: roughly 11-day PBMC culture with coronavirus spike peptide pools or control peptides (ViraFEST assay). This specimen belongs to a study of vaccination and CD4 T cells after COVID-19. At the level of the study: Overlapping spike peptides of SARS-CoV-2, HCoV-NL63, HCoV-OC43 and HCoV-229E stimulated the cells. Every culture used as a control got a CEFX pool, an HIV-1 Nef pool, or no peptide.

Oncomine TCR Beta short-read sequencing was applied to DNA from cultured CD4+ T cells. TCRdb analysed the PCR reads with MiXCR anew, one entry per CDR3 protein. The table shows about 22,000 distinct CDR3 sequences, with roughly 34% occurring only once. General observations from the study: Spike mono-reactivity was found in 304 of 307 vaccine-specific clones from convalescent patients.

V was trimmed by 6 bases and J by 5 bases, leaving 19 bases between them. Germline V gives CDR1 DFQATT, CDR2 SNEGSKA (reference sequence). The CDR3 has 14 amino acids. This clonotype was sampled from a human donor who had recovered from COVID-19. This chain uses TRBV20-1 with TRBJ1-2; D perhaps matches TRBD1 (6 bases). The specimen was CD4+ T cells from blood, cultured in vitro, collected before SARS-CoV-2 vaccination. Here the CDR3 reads CSASWDQGKYGYTF. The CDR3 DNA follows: TGCAGTGCCAGCTGGGATCAGGGGAAATATGGCTACACCTTC.